The clone carrying this T cell receptor beta chain was recorded many times. This record comes from a study of regulatory T cells in long-lasting Graves disease. Trimming pared 1 base from V and 10 bases from J, leaving 10 bases between. The CDR3 covers 12 residues. Germline V gene sequence: CDR1 MGHRA, CDR2 YSYEKL. The time point denotes: newly diagnosed GD, antithyroid drugs for less than 3 months. With RNA extracted from PBMCs as input, the TCR library was made. According to the study, TCR beta libraries were built with iRepertoire HTBI primers and CDR3-region Arm-PCR. Authors' processing steps: The samples included approximately 60 TRBV and over 13 TRBJ segments. In TCRdb, the multiplex PCR reads were re-called with MiXCR into one record per CDR3 protein. V and J calls and clone size were set by TCRdb, not the authors. This sample has roughly 610,000 distinct CDR3 sequences, with about 15% found just once.

This same sample was also taken into another study, of T cells in Graves' hyperthyroidism and ophthalmopathy. This second study says: Patients aged 18 to 65 had newly diagnosed hyperthyroidism lasting under 2 months. Ophthalmopathy was model-predicted a median around seven months pre-onset.

The V gene is TRBV4-1, the J gene TRBJ1-1, with D hard to call. This receptor was obtained from a man younger than 35 with Graves disease. The starting material was peripheral blood mononuclear cells (PBMCs), obtained at new diagnosis, from a patient treated with antithyroid drugs. CDR3 residues: CASSQGYDRAFF. CDR3 sequence (DNA): TGCGCCAGCAGCCAAGGCTACGATCGAGCTTTCTTT.